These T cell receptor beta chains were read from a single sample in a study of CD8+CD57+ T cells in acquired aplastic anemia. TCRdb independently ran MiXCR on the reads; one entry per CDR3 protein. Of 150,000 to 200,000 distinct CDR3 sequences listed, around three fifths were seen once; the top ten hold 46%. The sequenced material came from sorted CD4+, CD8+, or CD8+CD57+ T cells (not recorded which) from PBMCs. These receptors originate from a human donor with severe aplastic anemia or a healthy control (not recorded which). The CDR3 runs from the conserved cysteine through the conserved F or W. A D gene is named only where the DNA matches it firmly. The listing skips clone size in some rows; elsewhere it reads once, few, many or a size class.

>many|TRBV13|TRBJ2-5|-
CASRTWEARFEETQYF
TGTGCCAGCCGAACTTGGGAAGCCCGCTTTGAAGAGACCCAGTACTTC
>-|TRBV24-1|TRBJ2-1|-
CATAETGSGNEQFF
TGTGCCACCGCCGAAACAGGGTCAGGCAATGAGCAGTTCTTC
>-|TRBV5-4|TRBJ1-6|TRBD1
CASSLGVGQKKLWLHF
TGTGCCAGCAGCTTGGGTGTGGGACAGAAAAAACTATGGCTACACTTT
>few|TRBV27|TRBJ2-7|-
CASSFNRAYEQYF
TGTGCCAGCAGTTTCAACAGGGCCTACGAGCAGTACTTC
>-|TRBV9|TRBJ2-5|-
CASSVDAETQYF
TGTGCCAGCAGCGTAGATGCGGAGACCCAGTACTTC
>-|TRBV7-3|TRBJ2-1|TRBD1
CASSLTLGGGSSYNEQFF
TGTGCCAGCAGCCTTACCTTAGGGGGCGGAAGTTCCTACAATGAGCAGTTCTTC
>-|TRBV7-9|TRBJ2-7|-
CASSLDNNEQYF
TGTGCCAGCAGCTTAGATAACAATGAGCAGTACTTC
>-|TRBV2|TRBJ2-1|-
CASSEEIVDEQFF
TGTGCCAGCAGTGAAGAGATAGTGGATGAGCAGTTCTTC
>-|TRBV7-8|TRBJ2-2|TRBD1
CASLTGVSTGELFF
TGTGCCAGCTTAACAGGGGTATCCACCGGGGAGCTGTTTTTT
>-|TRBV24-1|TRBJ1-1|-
CATSDGQNTEAFF
TGTGCCACCAGTGATGGACAGAACACTGAAGCTTTCTTT
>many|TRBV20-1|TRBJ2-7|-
CSARWGDFYEQYF
TGCAGTGCTAGATGGGGTGACTTTTACGAGCAGTACTTC
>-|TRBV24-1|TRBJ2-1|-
CATSNLGGNEQFF
TGTGCCACCAGTAATCTGGGAGGCAATGAGCAGTTCTTC
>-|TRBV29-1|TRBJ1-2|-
CSVEISGHSRGYTF
TGCAGCGTTGAAATCTCGGGACACTCAAGAGGCTACACCTTC
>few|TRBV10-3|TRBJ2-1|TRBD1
CAIRTGTGEHNEQFF
TGTGCCATCAGAACCGGGACAGGAGAGCACAATGAGCAGTTCTTC
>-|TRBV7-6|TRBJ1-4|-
CASSEGTPATNEKLFF
TGTGCCAGCAGCGAAGGGACACCCGCAACTAATGAAAAACTGTTTTTT
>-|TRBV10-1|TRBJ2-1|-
CASINPLVSSYNEQFF
TGCGCCAGCATCAACCCCCTCGTCAGCTCCTACAATGAGCAGTTCTTC
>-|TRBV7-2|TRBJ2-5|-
CASSLGGPRETQYF
TGTGCCAGCAGCTTAGGAGGCCCTAGGGAGACCCAGTACTTC
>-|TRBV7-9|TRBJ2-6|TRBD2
CASSGSGRGANVLTF
TGTGCCAGCAGTGGAAGCGGGAGGGGGGCCAACGTCCTGACTTTC
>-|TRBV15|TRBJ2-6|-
CATSSFVNSGANVLTF
TGTGCCACCAGCAGCTTTGTGAACTCTGGGGCCAACGTCCTGACTTTC
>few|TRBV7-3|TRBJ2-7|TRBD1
CASSLWDRGDYEQYF
TGTGCCAGCAGCTTATGGGACAGGGGGGACTACGAGCAGTACTTC
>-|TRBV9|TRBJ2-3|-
CASSEWVNTDTQYF
TGTGCCAGCAGCGAATGGGTGAACACAGATACGCAGTATTTT
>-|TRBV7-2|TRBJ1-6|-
CASSSDVGGTAPLHF
TGTGCCAGCAGCTCAGATGTCGGGGGGACGGCGCCCCTCCACTTT
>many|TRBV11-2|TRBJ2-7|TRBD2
CASSLGVTSGGQNEQYF
TGTGCCAGCAGCTTAGGTGTGACTAGCGGGGGCCAAAACGAGCAGTACTTC
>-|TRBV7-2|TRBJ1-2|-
CASSLVESFDNYGYTF
TGTGCCAGCAGCTTAGTGGAGTCCTTTGATAACTATGGCTACACCTTC
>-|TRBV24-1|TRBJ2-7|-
CATGDWAGSEQYF
TGTGCCACCGGTGATTGGGCGGGGTCCGAGCAGTACTTC
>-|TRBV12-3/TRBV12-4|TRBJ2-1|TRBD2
CASTPGAGEAESYNEQFF
TGTGCCAGCACTCCAGGAGCGGGGGAGGCGGAGTCCTACAATGAGCAGTTCTTC
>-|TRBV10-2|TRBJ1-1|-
CASTPQAENTEAFF
TGCGCCAGCACCCCTCAGGCGGAGAACACTGAAGCTTTCTTT
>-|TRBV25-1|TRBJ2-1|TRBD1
CASSDDRGWSEQFF
TGTGCCAGCAGTGATGACAGGGGGTGGTCCGAGCAGTTCTTC
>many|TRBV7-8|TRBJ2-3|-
CASRPSPGLTDTQYF
TGTGCCAGCAGGCCCTCGCCGGGACTCACAGATACGCAGTATTTT
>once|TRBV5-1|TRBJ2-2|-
CASSLAVGAGTGELFF
TGCGCCAGCAGCTTGGCCGTGGGGGCGGGCACCGGGGAGCTGTTTTTT
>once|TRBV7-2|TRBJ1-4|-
CASSLGRGSNEKLFF
TGTGCCAGCAGCTTAGGCCGGGGAAGTAATGAAAAACTGTTTTTT
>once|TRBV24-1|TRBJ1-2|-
CATSDFTARGYTF
TGTGCCACCAGTGATTTCACAGCCAGAGGCTACACCTTC
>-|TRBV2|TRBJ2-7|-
CASSAIYEQYF
TGTGCCAGCAGTGCCATCTACGAGCAGTACTTC
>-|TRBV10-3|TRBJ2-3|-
CAISESGRGSTDTQYF
TGTGCCATCAGTGAGTCGGGGCGGGGAAGCACAGATACGCAGTATTTT
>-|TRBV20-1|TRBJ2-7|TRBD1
CSAKPMTGGLDEQYF
TGCAGTGCTAAACCGATGACAGGGGGCTTAGACGAGCAGTACTTC
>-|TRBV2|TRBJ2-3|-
CASSEDWSSDTQYF
TGTGCCAGCAGTGAAGACTGGTCTTCAGATACGCAGTATTTT
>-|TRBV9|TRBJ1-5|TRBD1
CASSVTGQNSQPQHF
TGTGCCAGCAGCGTGACGGGACAGAATTCTCAGCCCCAGCATTTT
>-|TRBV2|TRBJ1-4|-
CASSWSEKLFF
TGTGCCAGCTCCTGGTCTGAAAAACTGTTTTTT
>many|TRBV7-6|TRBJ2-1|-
CASSLEGPEQFF
TGTGCCAGCAGCTTAGAGGGGCCTGAGCAGTTCTTC
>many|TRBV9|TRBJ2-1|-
CASSVGTLPDYNEQFF
TGTGCCAGCAGCGTCGGGACTTTACCCGACTACAATGAGCAGTTCTTC
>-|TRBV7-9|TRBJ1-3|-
CASSQGPGNTIYF
TGTGCCAGCAGCCAGGGACCTGGAAACACCATATATTTT
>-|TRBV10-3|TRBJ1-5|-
CAISPTTPGNQPQHF
TGTGCCATCAGCCCCACGACCCCGGGCAATCAGCCCCAGCATTTT
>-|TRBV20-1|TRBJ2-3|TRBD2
CSARPLGGSRADTQYF
TGCAGTGCTAGACCCCTTGGCGGGAGTAGGGCAGATACGCAGTATTTT
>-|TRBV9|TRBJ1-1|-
CASSVVGRGNTEAFF
TGTGCCAGCAGCGTAGTCGGCAGGGGGAACACTGAAGCTTTCTTT
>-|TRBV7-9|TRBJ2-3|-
CASSLPLSRGSADTQYF
TGTGCCAGCAGCTTACCCCTATCTAGGGGGTCCGCAGATACGCAGTATTTT